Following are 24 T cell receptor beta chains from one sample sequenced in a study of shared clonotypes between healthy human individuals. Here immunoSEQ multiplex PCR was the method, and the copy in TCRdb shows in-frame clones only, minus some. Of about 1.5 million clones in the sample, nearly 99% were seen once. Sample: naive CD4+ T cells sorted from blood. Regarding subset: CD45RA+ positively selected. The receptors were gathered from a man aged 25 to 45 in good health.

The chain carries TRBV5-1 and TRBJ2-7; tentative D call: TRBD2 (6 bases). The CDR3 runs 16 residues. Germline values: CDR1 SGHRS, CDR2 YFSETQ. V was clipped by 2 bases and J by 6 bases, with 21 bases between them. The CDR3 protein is CASSFGGGGPKGEQYF. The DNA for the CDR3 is TGCGCCAGCAGCTTCGGGGGAGGAGGACCTAAAGGCGAGCAGTACTTC.

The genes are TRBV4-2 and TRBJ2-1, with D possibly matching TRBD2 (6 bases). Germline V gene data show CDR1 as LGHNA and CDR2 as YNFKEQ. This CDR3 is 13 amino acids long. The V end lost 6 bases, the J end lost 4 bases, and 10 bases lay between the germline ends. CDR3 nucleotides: TGTGCCAGCAGTCCCGGGACTTACAATGAGCAGTTCTTC. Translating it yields CASSPGTYNEQFF.

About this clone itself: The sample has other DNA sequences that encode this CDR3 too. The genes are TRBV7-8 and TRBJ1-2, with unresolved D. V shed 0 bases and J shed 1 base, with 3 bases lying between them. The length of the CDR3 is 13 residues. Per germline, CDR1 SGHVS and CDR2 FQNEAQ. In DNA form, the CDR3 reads TGTGCCAGCAGCTTAGCACTTAACTATGGCTACACCTTC. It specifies CASSLALNYGYTF.

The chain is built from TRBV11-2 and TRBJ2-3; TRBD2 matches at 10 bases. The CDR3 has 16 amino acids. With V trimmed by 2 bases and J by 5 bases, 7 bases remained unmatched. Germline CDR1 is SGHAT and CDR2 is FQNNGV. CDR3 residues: CASSLYRLAGVDTQYF. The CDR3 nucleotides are TGTGCCAGCAGCTTATACCGGCTAGCGGGGGTAGATACGCAGTATTTT.

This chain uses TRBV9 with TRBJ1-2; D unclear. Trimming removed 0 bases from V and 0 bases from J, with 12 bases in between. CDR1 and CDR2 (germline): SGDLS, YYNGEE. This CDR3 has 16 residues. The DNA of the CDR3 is TGTGCCAGCAGCGTAGGAAGCAGCCCGACTAACTATGGCTACACCTTC. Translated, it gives CASSVGSSPTNYGYTF.

As DNA, the CDR3 is TGCGCCAGCAGCCAAATAGCGGGAGCCGAGACCCAGTACTTC. Translation: CASSQIAGAETQYF. The chain links TRBV5-1 to TRBJ2-5, with 9 bases fitting TRBD2. The CDR3 runs 14 residues. Losses at the gene ends were 4 bases for V and 5 bases for J; bases not matched to a gene: 6. Germline CDR1 is SGHRS and CDR2 is YFSETQ. Filled out from reference TRBV5-1 and TRBJ2-5, the complete variable domain reads KAGVTQTPRYLIKTRGQQVTLSCSPISGHRSVSWYQQTPGQGLQFLFEYFSETQRNKGNFPGRFSGRQFSNSRSEMNVSTLELGDSALYLCASSQIAGAETQYFGPGTRLLVL.

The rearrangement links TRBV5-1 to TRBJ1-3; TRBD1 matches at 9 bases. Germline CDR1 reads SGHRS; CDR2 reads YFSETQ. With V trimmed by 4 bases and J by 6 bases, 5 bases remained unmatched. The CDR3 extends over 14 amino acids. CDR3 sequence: CASSLDRGTNTIYF. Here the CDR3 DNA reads TGCGCCAGCAGCCTGGACAGGGGAACAAACACCATATATTTT.

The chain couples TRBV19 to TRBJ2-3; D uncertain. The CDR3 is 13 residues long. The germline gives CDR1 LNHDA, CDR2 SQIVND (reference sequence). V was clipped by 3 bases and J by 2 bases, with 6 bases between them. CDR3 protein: CASSMVFTDTQYF. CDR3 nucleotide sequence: TGTGCCAGTAGTATGGTCTTCACAGATACGCAGTATTTT.

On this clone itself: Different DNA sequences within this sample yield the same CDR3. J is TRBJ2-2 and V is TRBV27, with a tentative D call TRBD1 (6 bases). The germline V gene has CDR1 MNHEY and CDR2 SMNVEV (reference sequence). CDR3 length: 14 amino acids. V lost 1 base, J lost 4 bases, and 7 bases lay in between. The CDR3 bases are TGTGCCAGCAGTTTATTAGGGGGCACCGGGGAGCTGTTTTTT. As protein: CASSLLGGTGELFF.

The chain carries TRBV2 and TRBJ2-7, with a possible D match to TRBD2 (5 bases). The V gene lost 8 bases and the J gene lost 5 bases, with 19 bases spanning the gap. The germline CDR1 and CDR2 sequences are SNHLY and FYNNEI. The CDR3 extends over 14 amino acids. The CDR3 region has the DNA TGTGCCAGCGAACTAGAGCGATCTGGGGACGAGCAGTACTTC. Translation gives CASELERSGDEQYF.

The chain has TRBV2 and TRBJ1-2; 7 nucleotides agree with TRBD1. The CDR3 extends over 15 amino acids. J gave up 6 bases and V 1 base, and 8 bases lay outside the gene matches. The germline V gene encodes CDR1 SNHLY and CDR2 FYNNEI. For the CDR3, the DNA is TGTGCCAGCAGTGAAGGAAGGGGGCGCTTGGATGGCTACACCTTC. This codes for CASSEGRGRLDGYTF.

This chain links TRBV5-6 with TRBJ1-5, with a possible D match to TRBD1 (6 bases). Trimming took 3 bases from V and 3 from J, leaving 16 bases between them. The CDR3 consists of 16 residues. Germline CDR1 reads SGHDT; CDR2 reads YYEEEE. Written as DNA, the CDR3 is TGTGCCAGCAGCTCCCTACAGGGACGGATCAATCAGCCCCAGCATTTT. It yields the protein CASSSLQGRINQPQHF.

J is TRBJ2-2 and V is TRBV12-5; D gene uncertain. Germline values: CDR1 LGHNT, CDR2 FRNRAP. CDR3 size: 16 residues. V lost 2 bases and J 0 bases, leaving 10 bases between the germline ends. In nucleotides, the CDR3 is TGTGCTAGTGGTTTGTTTGGTGGCGCGAACACCGGGGAGCTGTTTTTT. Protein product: CASGLFGGANTGELFF.

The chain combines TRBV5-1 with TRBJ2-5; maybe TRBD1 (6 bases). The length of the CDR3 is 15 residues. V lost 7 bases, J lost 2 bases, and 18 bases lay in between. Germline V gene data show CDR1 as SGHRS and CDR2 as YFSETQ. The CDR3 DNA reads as TGCGCCAGCTCTAGTACCGGGACAAAACAAGAGACCCAGTACTTC. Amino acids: CASSSTGTKQETQYF.

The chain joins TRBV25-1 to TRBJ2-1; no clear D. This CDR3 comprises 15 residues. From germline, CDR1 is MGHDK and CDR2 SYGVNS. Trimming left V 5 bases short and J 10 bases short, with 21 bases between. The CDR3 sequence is CASSPHRNSLREQFF. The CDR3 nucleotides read TGTGCCAGCAGTCCCCACCGGAATAGTCTGCGGGAGCAGTTCTTC.

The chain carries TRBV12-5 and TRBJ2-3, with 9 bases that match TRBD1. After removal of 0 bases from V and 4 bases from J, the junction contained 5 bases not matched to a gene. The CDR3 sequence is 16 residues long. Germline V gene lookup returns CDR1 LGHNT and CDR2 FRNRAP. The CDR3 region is CASGLVLDRGSDTQYF. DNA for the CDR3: TGTGCTAGTGGTTTGGTGTTGGACAGGGGCTCAGATACGCAGTATTTT.

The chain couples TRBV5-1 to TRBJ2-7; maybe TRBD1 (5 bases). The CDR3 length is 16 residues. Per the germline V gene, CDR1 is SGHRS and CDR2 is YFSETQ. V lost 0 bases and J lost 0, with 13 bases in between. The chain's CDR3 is CASSLGASGLSYEQYF. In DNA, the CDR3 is TGCGCCAGCAGCTTGGGAGCTTCAGGGCTCTCCTACGAGCAGTACTTC.

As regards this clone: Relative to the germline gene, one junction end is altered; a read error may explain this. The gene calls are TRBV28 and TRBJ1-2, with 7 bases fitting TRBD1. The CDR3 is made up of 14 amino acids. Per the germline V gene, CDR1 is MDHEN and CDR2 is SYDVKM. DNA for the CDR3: TGTGCCAGCAGTTTATTGCAAAGGGGGCTATACACCTTCTTC. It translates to CASSLLQRGLYTFF.

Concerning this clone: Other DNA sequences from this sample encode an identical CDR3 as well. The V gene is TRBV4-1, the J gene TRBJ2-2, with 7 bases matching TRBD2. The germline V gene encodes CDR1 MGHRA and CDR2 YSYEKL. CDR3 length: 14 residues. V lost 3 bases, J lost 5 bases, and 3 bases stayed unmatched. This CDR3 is CASSHPGGTGELFF. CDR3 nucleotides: TGCGCCAGCAGCCACCCCGGGGGGACCGGGGAGCTGTTTTTT.

As DNA, the CDR3 is TGCAGCGTTGTTAGGGACTCCTACGAGCAGTACTTC. Its protein product is CSVVRDSYEQYF. This chain joins TRBV29-1 and TRBJ2-7; the D is unclear. Germline CDR1 SQVTM, CDR2 ANQGSEA. The V and J ends lost 4 bases and 0 bases respectively, with 7 bases between them. This CDR3 region has 12 residues.

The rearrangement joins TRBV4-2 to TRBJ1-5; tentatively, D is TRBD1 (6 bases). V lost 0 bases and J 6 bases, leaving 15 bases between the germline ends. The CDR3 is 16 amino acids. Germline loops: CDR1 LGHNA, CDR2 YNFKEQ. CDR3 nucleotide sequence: TGTGCCAGCAGCCAAGAAGGGGCAGGGGAAAGTCAGCCCCAGCATTTT. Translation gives CASSQEGAGESQPQHF.

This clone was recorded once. The CDR3 is CAWSRTSHEQYF. The CDR3 DNA reads as TGTGCCTGGAGTAGGACATCCCACGAGCAGTACTTC. The chain is built from TRBV30 and TRBJ2-7, with D perhaps TRBD1 (5 bases). CDR3 length: 12 amino acids. The V gene's germline CDR1 is GTSNPN and CDR2 SVGIG (reference sequence). Trimming took 2 bases from V and 5 from J, leaving 10 bases between them.

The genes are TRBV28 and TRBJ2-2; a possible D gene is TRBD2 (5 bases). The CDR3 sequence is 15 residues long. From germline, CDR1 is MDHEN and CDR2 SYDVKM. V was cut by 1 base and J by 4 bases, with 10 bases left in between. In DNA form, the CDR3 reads TGTGCCAGCAGTTTATTTAGCGTTGTCACCGGGGAGCTGTTTTTT. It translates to CASSLFSVVTGELFF.

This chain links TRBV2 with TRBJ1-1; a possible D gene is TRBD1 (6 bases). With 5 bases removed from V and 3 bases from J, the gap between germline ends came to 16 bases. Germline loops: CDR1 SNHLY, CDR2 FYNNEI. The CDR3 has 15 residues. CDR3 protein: CASSLRGMVDTEAFF. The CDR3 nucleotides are TGTGCCAGCAGTCTCAGGGGAATGGTGGACACTGAAGCTTTCTTT.